The 23 T cell receptor beta chains in this list originate from one sample, sequenced in a study of blood T cell repertoires in COVID-19. Measured with immunoSEQ multiplex PCR; TCRdb has only the in-frame clones, and not every one. Here the sample spans about 70,000 clones, roughly 86% being singletons. The material sequenced was peripheral blood. These receptor sequences come from a human donor in a cohort sampled during active COVID-19.

The genes are TRBV7-9 and TRBJ1-1, with D perhaps matching TRBD1 (6 bases). The V gene's germline CDR1 is SEHNR and CDR2 FQNEAQ (reference sequence). V gave up 1 base and J gave up 1 base, with 7 bases separating them. The length of the CDR3 is 14 residues. The CDR3 sequence is CASSLGQENTEAFF. The CDR3 nucleotides read TGTGCCAGCAGCTTAGGACAGGAGAACACTGAAGCTTTCTTT.

This chain uses TRBV19 with TRBJ2-3, with TRBD1 matching over 8 bases. With V trimmed by 1 base and J by 1 base, 4 bases remained unmatched. CDR1 LNHDA and CDR2 SQIVND come from the germline V gene (reference sequence). This CDR3 region has 16 residues. CDR3 nucleotides: TGTGCCAGTAGTATAGTTGAGACAGGGGGCACAGATACGCAGTATTTT. This sequence encodes CASSIVETGGTDTQYF.

This chain links TRBV7-8 with TRBJ1-1; 8 bases are a match to TRBD1. The length of the CDR3 is 14 residues. Looked up from germline, CDR1 is SGHVS and CDR2 is FQNEAQ. V was clipped by 5 bases and J by 5 bases; unmatched bases: 7. The CDR3 sequence is CASSAQTGGTEAFF. CDR3 DNA: TGTGCCAGCAGCGCCCAAACAGGGGGGACTGAAGCTTTCTTT. The variable domain in full, completed from reference TRBV7-8 and TRBJ1-1, reads GAGVSQSPRYKVAKRGQDVALRCDPISGHVSLFWYQQALGQGPEFLTYFQNEAQLDKSGLPSDRFFAERPEGSVSTLKIQRTQQEDSAVYLCASSAQTGGTEAFFGQGTRLTVV.

This clone has just one count. The J gene is TRBJ2-1, the V gene TRBV27; 11 nucleotides agree with TRBD2. V dropped 5 bases and J dropped 3; count of bases not matched to a gene: 3. Germline loops: CDR1 MNHEY, CDR2 SMNVEV (reference sequence). CDR3 size: 15 residues. Here the CDR3 DNA reads TGTGCCAGCAGTATGGGGACTAGCGGCTACAATGAGCAGTTCTTC. Protein sequence: CASSMGTSGYNEQFF.

V is TRBV24-1 and J is TRBJ1-1; D unresolved. This CDR3 is built from 13 residues. In germline, CDR1 is KGHDR, CDR2 SFDVKD. V shed 8 bases and J shed 3 bases, with 12 bases lying between them. The CDR3 DNA is TGTGCCACCACTGGAGGATCTGACACTGAAGCTTTCTTT. This codes for CATTGGSDTEAFF.

The chain couples TRBV11-2 to TRBJ2-5; 7 bases are a match to TRBD1. V lost 5 bases, J lost 4 bases, and 16 bases stayed unmatched. This CDR3 comprises 17 residues. Germline V gene data show CDR1 as SGHAT and CDR2 as FQNNGV. The CDR3, as DNA: TGTGCCAGCAGCCAGGAGGCTGGGACAGAGGGTGGAGAGACCCAGTACTTC. Encoded protein: CASSQEAGTEGGETQYF.

The chain employs TRBV28 and TRBJ2-1, with D possibly TRBD2 on 7 matching bases. Germline CDR1 is MDHEN and CDR2 is SYDVKM. Trimming shortened V by 5 bases and J by 3 bases, and 14 bases separated the two germline ends. This CDR3 contains 15 residues. The CDR3 reads CASSVGGGRYNEQFF. CDR3 nucleotides: TGTGCCAGCAGTGTCGGCGGGGGCCGCTACAATGAGCAGTTCTTC.

J is TRBJ2-2 and V is TRBV7-8; 9 bases match TRBD1. After removal of 5 bases from V and 7 bases from J, the junction contained 8 bases not matched to a gene. Germline V gene sequence: CDR1 SGHVS, CDR2 FQNEAQ. The CDR3 has 15 amino acids. CDR3 DNA: TGTGCCAGCAGCCTACGCACAGGGGGCGGCGGGGAGCTGTTTTTT. This translates into CASSLRTGGGGELFF.

The V and J genes are TRBV27 and TRBJ1-6, with 7 bases that match TRBD1. Germline CDR1 is MNHEY and CDR2 is SMNVEV (reference sequence). Unmatched junction bases numbered 5, after V lost 5 bases and J lost 4 bases. This CDR3 spans 15 amino acids. In DNA form, the CDR3 reads TGTGCCAGCAGTCTACTACAGGGGTATAATTCACCCCTCCACTTT. Amino acids: CASSLLQGYNSPLHF.

The rearrangement links TRBV4-3 to TRBJ2-7, with TRBD1 matching 9 bases. Germline CDR1 and CDR2: LGHNA and YSLEER. V lost 4 bases, J lost 6 bases, and 7 bases stayed unmatched. CDR3 length equals 14 residues. The CDR3, as DNA: TGCGCCAGCAGCCCACGGACAGGGGAAGGCGAGCAGTACTTC. It yields the protein CASSPRTGEGEQYF.

The chain carries TRBV24-1 and TRBJ2-5; 7 nucleotides match TRBD1. V lost 5 bases and J lost 4; bases outside the gene matches: 9. CDR3 size: 15 residues. From germline, CDR1 is KGHDR and CDR2 SFDVKD. The CDR3 protein is CATSGGPGQRETQYF. The CDR3 DNA sequence: TGTGCCACCAGTGGGGGTCCGGGACAGAGAGAGACCCAGTACTTC.

The CDR3 bases are TGTGCCAGCAGTTTCAGGGGTGAAAATGAAAAACTGTTTTTT. It specifies CASSFRGENEKLFF. This sequence joins TRBV9 and TRBJ1-4; TRBD1 might be the D (6 bases). Trimming stripped 5 bases from V and 5 bases from J, with 13 bases between. Germline-derived CDR1 and CDR2 are SGDLS and YYNGEE. This CDR3 contains 14 residues.

V is TRBV19 and J is TRBJ1-1, with D possibly matching TRBD1 (6 bases). There are 15 residues in the CDR3. Germline lookup yields CDR1 LNHDA and CDR2 SQIVND (reference sequence). V was trimmed by 7 bases and J by 1 base, leaving 16 bases between them. CDR3 residues: CASTPDSLKNTEAFF. The CDR3 DNA reads TGTGCCAGTACTCCGGACAGTCTGAAGAACACTGAAGCTTTCTTT.

The chain is built from TRBV9 and TRBJ2-7; 10 nucleotides align to TRBD1. CDR1 and CDR2 (germline): SGDLS, YYNGEE. The J segment lost 2 bases and the V segment lost 4 bases, leaving 9 bases of the junction unmatched. The CDR3 loop spans 16 amino acids. CDR3 in amino acids: CASSPPGGTGAYEQYF. The CDR3 DNA sequence: TGTGCCAGCAGCCCTCCTGGCGGGACAGGGGCCTACGAGCAGTACTTC.

CDR3 DNA sequence: TGTGCCAGCCTTAGTGGGGGGGCGATGGGAATCGGGCACGATACGCAGTATTTT. It yields the protein CASLSGGAMGIGHDTQYF. This sequence joins TRBV27 and TRBJ2-3; a weak D match, TRBD2 (7 bases). Trimming pared 8 bases from V and 6 bases from J, leaving 30 bases between. Germline V gene sequence: CDR1 MNHEY, CDR2 SMNVEV (reference sequence). The CDR3 is 18 amino acids.

This chain joins TRBV15 and TRBJ1-6; possibly TRBD1 for D (5 bases). V dropped 5 bases and J dropped 2 bases, with 10 bases sitting between them. There are 15 residues in the CDR3. Germline CDR1 and CDR2: LNHNV and YYDKDF (reference sequence). CDR3 bases: TGTGCCACCAGCGGCAGGGTACCCTATAATTCACCCCTCCACTTT. Translation: CATSGRVPYNSPLHF.

The chain combines TRBV5-6 with TRBJ1-2; D is ambiguous. This CDR3 is 15 amino acids long. V lost 5 bases and J lost 6, with 20 bases in between. Germline CDR1 SGHDT, CDR2 YYEEEE. CDR3 residues: CASSPRYGRLDGYTF. DNA for the CDR3: TGTGCCAGCAGTCCTAGATATGGGAGGTTGGATGGCTACACCTTC.

The chain uses TRBV7-9 and TRBJ1-5; D not certain. Per germline, CDR1 SEHNR and CDR2 FQNEAQ (reference sequence). V lost 0 bases, J lost 2 bases, and 5 bases lay in between. The CDR3 runs 14 residues. The CDR3 loop is CASSLAAGNQPQHF. The CDR3 DNA is TGTGCCAGCAGCTTAGCGGCAGGCAATCAGCCCCAGCATTTT.

This rearrangement joins TRBV7-2 to TRBJ2-7, with a tentative D call TRBD2 (6 bases). This CDR3 contains 16 residues. The ends were cut back, 5 bases at V and 4 bases at J, with 21 bases in the middle. CDR1 is SGHTA, CDR2 FQGNSA, per germline. The CDR3 loop reads CASSLDLSRGGYEQYF. CDR3 nucleotides: TGTGCCAGCAGCCTGGACCTATCACGGGGAGGTTACGAGCAGTACTTC.

V usage is TRBV16 and J usage is TRBJ2-7; 7 bases align to TRBD1. This CDR3 is built from 20 residues. V lost 4 bases and J lost 0; bases outside the gene matches: 21. Germline V gene data show CDR1 as KGHSY and CDR2 as FQNENV. The CDR3 sequence: CASSPMGDGTASIISYEQYF. The DNA of the CDR3 is TGTGCCAGCAGCCCGATGGGAGACGGGACAGCCTCTATAATCTCCTACGAGCAGTACTTC.

The chain has TRBV5-6 and TRBJ2-3, with 8 positions matching TRBD2. From germline, CDR1 is SGHDT and CDR2 YYEEEE. The CDR3 totals 19 residues. V gave up 1 base and J gave up 0 bases; unmatched junction bases: 13. For the CDR3, the DNA is TGTGCCAGCAGCTTGACGGGGGGGCCCTATCCTAGGAGCACAGATACGCAGTATTTT. Translated: CASSLTGGPYPRSTDTQYF.

V is TRBV5-1 and J is TRBJ2-7, with TRBD1 identical over 9 bases. J lost 2 bases, V lost 2 bases, and 8 bases had no gene match. CDR1 SGHRS and CDR2 YFSETQ come from the germline V gene. The CDR3 runs to 16 residues. The CDR3 sequence is CASSFKSGTGTYEQYF. In DNA form, the CDR3 reads TGCGCCAGCAGCTTCAAATCCGGGACAGGGACCTACGAGCAGTACTTC.

The rearrangement joins TRBV5-4 to TRBJ2-3; 12 bases agree with TRBD2. The J segment lost 4 bases and the V segment lost 3 bases, leaving 6 bases of the junction unmatched. This CDR3 is 16 amino acids long. The germline gives CDR1 SGHNT, CDR2 YYREEE (reference sequence). In nucleotides, the CDR3 is TGTGCCAGCAGCTGGACTAGCGGGGCCACAGCAGATACGCAGTATTTT. It encodes CASSWTSGATADTQYF. The entire variable domain, with the rest obtained from reference TRBV5-4 and TRBJ2-3, is as follows: ETGVTQSPTHLIKTRGQQVTLRCSSQSGHNTVSWYQQALGQGPQFIFQYYREEENGRGNFPPRFSGLQFPNYSSELNVNALELDDSALYLCASSWTSGATADTQYFGPGTRLTVL.